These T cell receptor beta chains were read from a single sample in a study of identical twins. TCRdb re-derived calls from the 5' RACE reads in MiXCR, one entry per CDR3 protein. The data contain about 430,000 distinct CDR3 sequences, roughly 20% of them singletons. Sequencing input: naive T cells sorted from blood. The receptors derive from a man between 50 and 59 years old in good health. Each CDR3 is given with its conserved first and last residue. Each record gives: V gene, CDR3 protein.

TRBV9,CASSPSPVQAGNTIYF
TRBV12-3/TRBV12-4,CASSFQRNLPETQYF
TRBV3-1,CASSQSPLARPNYGYTF
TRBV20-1,CSATRPGYYEQFF
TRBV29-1,CSATVGQTEAFF
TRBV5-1,CASTPALGLAGGGNEQFF
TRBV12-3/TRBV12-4,CASSWSHNQPQHF
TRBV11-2,CASGTGGSDTQYF
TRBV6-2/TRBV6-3,CASSYRAQGVTYEQYF
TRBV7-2,CASSQTLDQQFF
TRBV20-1,CSARLSTGRTYNEQFF
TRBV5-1,CASSPEDRPFSGANVLTF
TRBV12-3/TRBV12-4,CASSKGGAGTTGELFF
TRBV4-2,CASSQLQGAVGELFF
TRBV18,CASSPRYSTDTQYF
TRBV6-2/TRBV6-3,CASRLAGVNEQYF